This T cell receptor (beta chain) derives from a study of T cells expressing NK-cell markers. TCRdb re-called the 5' RACE reads, yielding one record per CDR3 amino acid sequence without DNA. The listing records roughly 420,000 distinct CDR3 sequences. Germline V CDR1 and CDR2: SGDLS, YYNGEE. This CDR3 comprises 14 residues. Source material: blood T cells: a sorted CD56 or NKG2C T cell subset, CD4+ or CD8+ T cells, or bulk PBMC T cells (not recorded which). This TCR derives from a woman between 18 and 69 years old in good health. The chain recombines TRBV9 with TRBJ1-1; with no DNA, the TCRdb D assignment of TRBD1 cannot be verified. The CDR3 is CASSDGTGNTEAFF.